The next 18 T cell receptor beta chains were all read from a single sample in a study of shared clonotypes between healthy human individuals. Repertoires were generated with immunoSEQ multiplex PCR, while TCRdb's copy carries only in-frame clones and drops some. This sample carries 550,000 to 800,000 clones, around 72% of them seen once, and the ten largest clones take over 1.5%. Sequenced input: memory CD4+ T cells sorted from blood. Subset specified: CD45RA-negative fraction. Every receptor here comes from a woman aged 30 to 39 in good health.

This clone was seen at least ten times. The V call is TRBV19, the J call TRBJ1-1; D gene unclear. Germline CDR1 reads LNHDA; CDR2 reads SQIVND (reference sequence). This CDR3 is built from 14 residues. The V end was cut by 5 bases, the J end by 0 bases, with 10 bases between. The CDR3 DNA follows: TGTGCCAGTAGTCTGGGCAAAATGAACACTGAAGCTTTCTTT. Amino acids: CASSLGKMNTEAFF.

The rearrangement links TRBV27 to TRBJ2-3; D may match TRBD1 or TRBD2 (5 bases each). There are 15 residues in the CDR3. Trimming shortened V by 9 bases and J by 3 bases, and 19 bases separated the two germline ends. Germline CDR1 and CDR2: MNHEY and SMNVEV (reference sequence). The CDR3 DNA reads as TGTGCCAGTCAGCTTCTGGGGGTTGGAACAGATACGCAGTATTTT. It is translated as CASQLLGVGTDTQYF.

This chain connects TRBV30 to TRBJ2-7; D may match TRBD1 or TRBD2 (7 bases each). The V gene's germline CDR1 is GTSNPN and CDR2 SVGIG (reference sequence). The CDR3 contains 13 residues. With 8 bases removed from V and 6 bases from J, the gap between germline ends came to 20 bases. The DNA for the CDR3 is TGTGCCACCAGGGGGGGGCACCAGGGCGAGCAGTACTTC. This sequence encodes CATRGGHQGEQYF.

The genes are TRBV6-6 and TRBJ2-7; TRBD2 agrees at 13 bases. Per the germline V gene, CDR1 is MNHNY and CDR2 is SVGAGI (reference sequence). The V and J ends lost 5 bases and 5 bases, in that order; junction bases with no gene match: 6. The CDR3 is made up of 15 amino acids. The CDR3 region has the DNA TGTGCCAGCAGTATCGGACTAGCGGGAGCCGACGAGCAGTACTTC. Residues: CASSIGLAGADEQYF.

The rearrangement links TRBV5-1 to TRBJ2-7; 9 nucleotides agree with TRBD1. The J call may be incorrect, as the DNA end agrees better with TRBJ2-1. Germline loops: CDR1 SGHRS, CDR2 YFSETQ. This CDR3 has 16 amino acids. CDR3: CASSKRTKQGANEQFF. The DNA for the CDR3 is TGCGCCAGCAGCAAGCGGACCAAACAGGGGGCAAATGAGCAGTTCTTC.

The chain is built from TRBV28 and TRBJ1-6; no reliable D call. Per the germline V gene, CDR1 is MDHEN and CDR2 is SYDVKM. Between the trimmed V and J ends, which lost 1 base and 7 bases, there was a span of 11 bases. The CDR3 length is 15 residues. The CDR3: CASSLFLVENSPLHF. CDR3 coding DNA: TGTGCCAGCAGTTTATTTCTGGTGGAGAATTCACCCCTCCACTTT. The full variable domain, completed using reference TRBV28 and TRBJ1-6, is DVKVTQSSRYLVKRTGEKVFLECVQDMDHENMFWYRQDPGLGLRLIYFSYDVKMKEKGDIPEGYSVSREKKERFSLILESASTNQTSMYLCASSLFLVENSPLHFGNGTRLTVT.

This clone occurred a few times. This chain connects TRBV7-2 to TRBJ2-7; no reliable D call. This CDR3 is built from 16 residues. V lost 1 base to trimming and J lost 0 bases, with 13 bases between them. In germline, CDR1 is SGHTA, CDR2 FQGNSA. The CDR3 region has the DNA TGTGCCAGCAGCTTAGGGATCCTTTTTAGCTCCTACGAGCAGTACTTC. As protein: CASSLGILFSSYEQYF.

The gene calls are TRBV18 and TRBJ2-3, with 9 bases aligning to TRBD1. The ends lost 5 bases at V and 12 bases at J; junction bases unmatched: 18. CDR1 is KGHSH, CDR2 LQKENI, per germline. The CDR3 totals 16 residues. For the CDR3, the DNA is TGTGCCAGCTCATCAGGACAGGGGCCCCCACGGTTCGTCCAGTATTTT. Encoded protein: CASSSGQGPPRFVQYF.

The chain uses TRBV6-5 and TRBJ2-7; 8 nucleotides agree with TRBD2. The V gene end was trimmed by 6 bases and the J gene end by 3 bases; junction bases not matched to a gene: 10. CDR1 and CDR2 from the germline V gene are MNHEY and SVGAGI. This CDR3 has 15 residues. The DNA of the CDR3 is TGTGCCAGCAGCGAACCGGGACTAGGTCTCTACGAGCAGTACTTC. Its translation is CASSEPGLGLYEQYF.

The V gene is TRBV5-1, the J gene TRBJ2-7, with TRBD1 matching 8 bases. V lost 2 bases, J lost 4 bases, and 8 bases stayed unmatched. The CDR3 length is 15 residues. The germline gives CDR1 SGHRS, CDR2 YFSETQ. The CDR3 DNA is TGCGCCAGCAGCTTTGACAGGGGCCCCGAGTACGAGCAGTACTTC. It is translated as CASSFDRGPEYEQYF.

The chain carries TRBV11-2 and TRBJ2-7; 11 positions agree with TRBD2. The CDR3 runs to 14 residues. The germline V gene has CDR1 SGHAT and CDR2 FQNNGV. V shed 5 bases and J 8 bases; nucleotides not matched to a gene: 8. The CDR3 is CASSLGLAERQQYF. Written as DNA, the CDR3 is TGTGCCAGCAGCCTGGGACTAGCGGAGCGCCAGCAGTACTTC.

The chain couples TRBV4-1 to TRBJ2-7; 10 positions match TRBD2. V trimming: 8 bases; J trimming: 3 bases; junction bases outside the gene matches: 10. From germline, CDR1 is MGHRA and CDR2 YSYEKL. This CDR3 has 15 residues. The CDR3 bases are TGCGCCAGCTCGGCCTTAGCGGGAGGTTACTACGAGCAGTACTTC. The encoded protein is CASSALAGGYYEQYF.

This chain connects TRBV7-8 to TRBJ1-5, with D uncertain. The germline V and J ends were trimmed by 2 bases and 0 bases, with 14 bases remaining between them. The CDR3 runs to 17 residues. The germline gives CDR1 SGHVS, CDR2 FQNEAQ. The CDR3 DNA follows: TGTGCCAGCAGCTTAATGGGATCAGGCGGTAGCAATCAGCCCCAGCATTTT. Translated: CASSLMGSGGSNQPQHF.

V and J are TRBV28 and TRBJ1-3, with D possibly TRBD1 on 5 matching bases. The V and J ends lost 2 bases and 2 bases respectively, with 16 bases between them. CDR1 and CDR2 (germline): MDHEN, SYDVKM. This CDR3 is built from 17 residues. The DNA for the CDR3 is TGTGCCAGCAGTTTAATCACGTCAGGGCTCGCTGGAAACACCATATATTTT. Its protein product is CASSLITSGLAGNTIYF.

This clone was found once. Other DNA sequences in this specimen translate into the identical CDR3. V usage is TRBV19 and J usage is TRBJ2-7, with TRBD1 as a possible D gene (5 bases). The V end lost 4 bases, the J end lost 4 bases, and 17 bases lay between the germline ends. Germline V gene sequence: CDR1 LNHDA, CDR2 SQIVND (reference sequence). The CDR3 sequence is 15 residues long. The CDR3 nucleotides are TGTGCCAGTAGTAATCAGGGCACAGGTTCGTACGAGCAGTACTTC. Encoded protein: CASSNQGTGSYEQYF.

This clone was seen a handful of times. The CDR3 sequence is CASSLQRNTGELFF. As DNA, the CDR3 is TGTGCCAGCAGCCTCCAGAGAAACACCGGGGAGCTGTTTTTT. The genes are TRBV14 and TRBJ2-2; D unclear. This CDR3 has 14 residues. The germline CDR1 and CDR2 sequences are SGHDN and FVKESK. Between the trimmed V and J ends, which lost 4 bases and 2 bases, there was a span of 8 bases.

V and J are TRBV28 and TRBJ1-1, with a weak D call TRBD1 (6 bases). In germline, CDR1 is MDHEN, CDR2 SYDVKM. The V gene lost 3 bases and the J gene lost 8 bases, with 13 bases spanning the gap. The CDR3 is 13 amino acids. This CDR3 is CASSLVSTGEAFF. The DNA of the CDR3 is TGTGCCAGCAGTTTGGTTTCGACAGGAGAAGCTTTCTTT.

The gene calls are TRBV6-5 and TRBJ2-7; 9 bases align to TRBD1. The germline gives CDR1 MNHEY, CDR2 SVGAGI. CDR3 size: 14 residues. V shed 6 bases, J shed 4 bases, and the junction held 7 bases outside the gene matches. CDR3 loop: CASRRTGESYEQYF. Written as DNA, the CDR3 is TGTGCCAGCAGGAGGACAGGGGAAAGTTACGAGCAGTACTTC.